Listed here are 8 T cell receptor beta chains from one sample, sequenced in a study of shared clonotypes between healthy human individuals. Sequenced by immunoSEQ multiplex PCR; TCRdb stores in-frame clones only, minus some. The data contain 2 million to 2.5 million clones, around 95% of them seen just once; the ten biggest clones take up roughly 0.13%. Sequencing was done on a sample of naive CD4+ T cells sorted from blood. Subset described: CD45RA+ positively selected. Every receptor here comes from a man younger than 35 in good health.

Comment on this clone: The same CDR3 also results from other DNA sequences found in this sample. The chain has TRBV10-3 and TRBJ1-1; 9 bases are shared with TRBD1. The CDR3 contains 14 residues. Per germline, CDR1 ENHRY and CDR2 SYGVKD. V trimming: 5 bases; J trimming: 3 bases; junction bases outside the gene matches: 4. The CDR3 DNA is TGTGCCATCAGTAGGACAGGGGTGGACACTGAAGCTTTCTTT. The encoded protein is CAISRTGVDTEAFF.

The chain links TRBV5-1 to TRBJ2-5, with 8 bases that match TRBD2. CDR1 and CDR2 from the germline V gene are SGHRS and YFSETQ. V trimming: 4 bases; J trimming: 7 bases; junction bases outside the gene matches: 15. This CDR3 region has 16 residues. CDR3 DNA sequence: TGCGCCAGCAGCACCCCTGGAAGCGGGGGCTTAACGACCCAGTACTTC. Translating it yields CASSTPGSGGLTTQYF. Full variable domain (outside the CDR3, taken from reference TRBV5-1 and TRBJ2-5): KAGVTQTPRYLIKTRGQQVTLSCSPISGHRSVSWYQQTPGQGLQFLFEYFSETQRNKGNFPGRFSGRQFSNSRSEMNVSTLELGDSALYLCASSTPGSGGLTTQYFGPGTRLLVL.

The chain couples TRBV7-9 to TRBJ2-1; 10 bases are a match to TRBD2. CDR3 length equals 16 residues. The J segment lost 9 bases and the V segment lost 1 base, leaving 9 bases of the junction unmatched. Germline CDR1 SEHNR, CDR2 FQNEAQ (reference sequence). CDR3 sequence reads: CASSLGLAGPGVEQFF. DNA of the CDR3: TGTGCCAGCAGCTTAGGACTAGCGGGCCCTGGGGTTGAGCAGTTCTTC.

A word on this clone: Different DNA sequences within this sample yield the same CDR3. DNA of the CDR3: TGTGCCAGCTCACCACCAGGGACCGGAACTTTCACCGGGGAGCTGTTTTTT. Translation: CASSPPGTGTFTGELFF. The rearrangement links TRBV18 to TRBJ2-2; tentatively, D is TRBD1 or TRBD2 (5 bases each). From germline, CDR1 is KGHSH and CDR2 LQKENI. The CDR3 has 17 residues. V lost 0 bases, J lost 4 bases, and 15 bases lay in between.

The chain is built from TRBV6-1 and TRBJ1-6; 7 bases line up with TRBD1. Germline CDR1 is MNHNS and CDR2 is SASEGT. CDR3 length equals 15 residues. J was trimmed by 14 bases and V by 3 bases; bases with no gene match: 13. The CDR3 DNA reads as TGTGCCAGCAGTGACCCGACAGGGAGTCGTGAATCCCTCCACTTT. It translates to CASSDPTGSRESLHF.

As for this clone: The junction and the germline gene differ at one end; a read error may be behind it. The chain employs TRBV18 and TRBJ2-4, with TRBD2 identical over 10 bases. Germline V CDR1 and CDR2: KGHSH, LQKENI. This CDR3 is built from 13 residues. The CDR3 nucleotides are TGTGCCAGCTCACCACCGGATAGCGGGAGGAGTCAGTTC. This sequence encodes CASSPPDSGRSQF.

The chain recombines TRBV7-2 with TRBJ1-3; possibly TRBD1 for D (5 bases). Deletions cut 3 bases from V and 8 bases from J, with 14 bases between. The germline gives CDR1 SGHTA, CDR2 FQGNSA. This CDR3 has 14 residues. In DNA, the CDR3 is TGTGCCAGCAGCTTTGAAACGGGGGGAGACACCATATATTTT. Amino acids: CASSFETGGDTIYF.

Comment on this clone: The same CDR3 is also encoded by other DNA sequences in this sample. The rearrangement joins TRBV27 to TRBJ2-1; TRBD2 agrees at 8 bases. Germline CDR1 and CDR2: MNHEY and SMNVEV (reference sequence). CDR3 length equals 15 residues. Trimming cost V 5 bases and J 4 bases; bases outside gene matches: 7. DNA for the CDR3: TGTGCCAGCAGTCTCCCGGGACTAGGGTACAATGAGCAGTTCTTC. Protein: CASSLPGLGYNEQFF.